What follows is one T cell receptor (beta chain) and its context. The antigen it binds to is not known. No much larger clone exists at a distance of one base, and base qualities are not known. The entry originates in a study of long-term antiretroviral therapy in people with HIV (dated by TCRdb to between 2020 and 2023). The study in broad terms: The earliest samples were collected about a decade before the 2015 WHO recommendation for immediate ART, when ART was typically delayed until CD4 counts fell. This retrospective serial study examined whether starting ART and sustained HIV suppression were associated with changes in the composition and diversity of the TRB repertoire in peripheral blood. From fewer than 35 adults with confirmed HIV infection, the cohort provided over 150 cryopreserved PBMC samples, gathered serially across a mean of around six years (range 1-12). Of the roughly 30 participants with HIV, some 12 were female. No cross-contamination during QIAcube processing was shown when test extractions of a monoclonal T-cell line were performed alongside about 30 polyclonal samples. Findings and caveats that apply to the study as a whole: Because pre-ART samples had limited cell numbers, profiling was done on unsorted PBMC rather than on sorted CD4+ and CD8+ T cells. The samples span the years 2004 to 2017, and the ART regimens used at that time may not be as effective as current regimens. Narrower CDR3 length ranges were observed in HIV repertoires than in controls, and an antigen-experienced repertoire with only a slight naive shift after ART was suggested by the network structure. The repertoire was dominated across all time points by expanded TRB clones identified before ART initiation, although this dominance was seen to fluctuate and to decrease in many PLHIV after ART. Since PBMC availability was limited, sequencing covered only the TCR beta chain, with no alpha chain pairing. No data were available on ART adherence, viral resistance or therapy changes, limiting inferences about post-ART repertoire changes. ART initiation was associated with a significant increase in TRB diversity, but diversity stayed significantly below transplant donor controls even after long-term ART.

For this chain, trimming is 6 bases at the V end and 5 bases at the J end, and the number of junction bases without a gene match is 14. From the cysteine up to the phenylalanine, the CDR3 has a length of 16 residues. CDR3 DNA only is kept here, 48 bases in frame from base 1. CDR1 and CDR2 are read off the germline V gene as WSHSY and SAAADI. The immunoSEQ hsTCRB v3.0 assay was used at survey level resolution to sequence the TRB variable region. A depth of roughly 35,000-55,000 T-cell genomes per sample was targeted for TRB sequencing. TRB libraries were pooled and sequenced on an Illumina MiSeq using a v3 150-cycle kit. The original pipeline was this. Repertoire analysis ran in R within a reproducible Nextflow workflow covering QC, data transformation and analysis. LymphoSeq2, an R package for AIRR-Seq data exploration, was used to implement custom analyses. After excluding a handful of samples that yielded fewer than 5000 total TRB sequences, roughly 190 HIV repertoires remained for analysis. Among the roughly 200 retained HIV repertoires, 55 to 65 were collected before ART initiation and roughly 130 after ART initiation. Each repertoire was downsampled to 5000 TRB nucleotide sequences, and summary statistics were averaged across 100 downsampling iterations. Only TRB sequences with CDR3 regions of at least seven amino acids were retained for analysis. Diversity was measured with a Shannon entropy-derived clonality score and the Gini coefficient. Repertoire networks linked the top 5000 CDR3 amino acid sequences whenever two sequences differed by an edit distance of one. For TRB CDR3 amino acid sequences, antigen specificity groups and MHC restriction were predicted with GLIPH2. CDR3 amino acid sequences were matched against VDJdb and McPAS-TCR to flag known CMV, EBV, HIV or tissue antigen associations. Pre-ART, post-ART and control groups were compared with Wilcoxon signed-rank tests and Holm-Bonferroni correction. The immuneACCESS repertoire file appears here via TCRdb, limited to in-frame rearrangements. These files lack a portion of the clones; in checked studies, under half of the deficit traces to unresolved V genes, and the cause of the others is not known. That table gives V, J and clone size, and the DNA gave D and trimming. This sample has around 27,000 clones in its table, and roughly 88% of those were observed once. 6.5% to 9% of the sample is in the top ten clones.

To be included, a participant needed at least one PBMC sample from before ART initiation plus at least two post-ART samples. Every participant with HIV received treatment in the United States of America. Before DNA extraction, cryopreserved samples containing about 0.95-10 million PBMC were thawed and washed. At the time of the earliest PBMC sample, participants with HIV were aged between about 20 and 54 years. PBMC samples from each participant spanned 1-4 timepoints before ART initiation and 2-8 timepoints after ART initiation, with a median of 7 samples. Serial HIV viral load, CD4+ T-cell count, ART history and demographic data were obtained for every participant. A Qiagen kit on a QIAcube was used to extract genomic DNA from unsorted PBMC, with samples processed in batches of 12.

This sequence uses TRBV10-2 and TRBJ2-7; TRBD1 fits 9 bases in the junction. This TCR was sampled from a man in his forties with HIV. The sample was unsorted PBMCs, taken 3 years after starting antiretroviral therapy. The DNA is as follows: TGCGCCAGCAGACTTACCGGGACAGGGACCGGCAACGAGCAGTACTTC. Protein translation: CASRLTGTGTGNEQYF.